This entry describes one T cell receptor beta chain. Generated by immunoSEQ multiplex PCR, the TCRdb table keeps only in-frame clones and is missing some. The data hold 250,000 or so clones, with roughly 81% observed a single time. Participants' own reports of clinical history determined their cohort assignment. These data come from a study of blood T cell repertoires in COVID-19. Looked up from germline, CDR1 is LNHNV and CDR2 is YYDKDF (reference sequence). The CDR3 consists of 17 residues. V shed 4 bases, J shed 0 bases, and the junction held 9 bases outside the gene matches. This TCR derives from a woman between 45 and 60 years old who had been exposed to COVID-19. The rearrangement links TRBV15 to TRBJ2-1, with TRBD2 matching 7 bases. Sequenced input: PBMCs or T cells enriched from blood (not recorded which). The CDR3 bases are TGTGCCACCAGCATGCTCCAGCCGGGGGGCTCCTACAATGAGCAGTTCTTC. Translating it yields CATSMLQPGGSYNEQFF.